Detailed here is one T cell receptor beta chain. A read error may be the cause here, since a much bigger clone is one base away. The data are from a study of T cell repertoires in cytomegalovirus infection. Germline V gene data show CDR1 as GTSNPN and CDR2 as SVGIG (reference sequence). Between the trimmed V and J ends, which lost 1 base and 1 base, there was a span of 4 bases. The CDR3 has 12 amino acids. TCRdb used MiXCR to reprocess the reads, holding one entry per CDR3 protein. The data show approximately 490,000 distinct CDR3 sequences, with approximately 10% seen just once and roughly 10% held by the top ten.

Material for sequencing was PBMCs. V is TRBV30 and J is TRBJ1-1; D unresolved. The receptor was derived from a human donor in good health (CMV status not recorded). Some clones in this sample may be carry-over from other donors' samples. The CDR3 bases are TGTGCCTGGAGTGGGGGGAACACTGAAGCTTTCTTT. Translating it yields CAWSGGNTEAFF.